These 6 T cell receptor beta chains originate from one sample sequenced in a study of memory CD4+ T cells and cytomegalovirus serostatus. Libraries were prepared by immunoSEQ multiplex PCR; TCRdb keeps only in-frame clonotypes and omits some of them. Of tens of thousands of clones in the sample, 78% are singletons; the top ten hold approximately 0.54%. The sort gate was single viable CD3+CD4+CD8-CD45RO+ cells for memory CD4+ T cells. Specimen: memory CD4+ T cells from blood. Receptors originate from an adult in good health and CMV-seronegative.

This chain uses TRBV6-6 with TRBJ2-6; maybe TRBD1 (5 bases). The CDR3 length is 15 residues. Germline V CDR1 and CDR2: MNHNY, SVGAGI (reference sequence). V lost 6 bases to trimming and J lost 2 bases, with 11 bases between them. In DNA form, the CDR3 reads TGTGCCAGCAGCAACGCAGGGACTGGGGCCAACGTCCTGACTTTC. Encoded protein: CASSNAGTGANVLTF.

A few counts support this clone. This chain's CDR3 is CASSLTGGDTEAFF. The CDR3 DNA sequence: TGTGCCAGCAGCTTAACTGGGGGCGACACTGAAGCTTTCTTT. The chain joins TRBV7-3 to TRBJ1-1, with D tentatively TRBD1 (6 bases). Germline assignment: CDR1 SGHTA and CDR2 FQGTGA. CDR3 length: 14 residues. V lost 0 bases, J lost 3 bases, and 8 bases lay in between. Variable domain in full (rest from reference TRBV7-3 and TRBJ1-1): GAGVSQTPSNKVTEKGKYVELRCDPISGHTALYWYRQSLGQGPEFLIYFQGTGAADDSGLPNDRFFAVRPEGSVSTLKIQRTERGDSAVYLCASSLTGGDTEAFFGQGTRLTVV.

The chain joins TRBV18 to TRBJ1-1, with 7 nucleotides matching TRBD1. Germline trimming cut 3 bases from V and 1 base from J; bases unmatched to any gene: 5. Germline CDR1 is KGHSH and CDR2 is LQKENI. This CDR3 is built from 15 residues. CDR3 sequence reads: CASSPSGQTNTEAFF. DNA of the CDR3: TGTGCCAGCTCACCCTCGGGACAGACGAACACTGAAGCTTTCTTT.

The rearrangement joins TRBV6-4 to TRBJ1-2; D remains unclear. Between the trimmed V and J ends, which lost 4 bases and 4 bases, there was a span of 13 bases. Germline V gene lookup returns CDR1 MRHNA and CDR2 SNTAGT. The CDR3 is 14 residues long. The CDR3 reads CASSGSSTGYGYTF. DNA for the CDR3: TGTGCCAGCAGTGGGTCCTCAACGGGCTATGGCTACACCTTC.

The CDR3 reads CASSDRRTGENIQYF. CDR3 coding DNA: TGTGCCAGCAGCGACCGACGGACAGGGGAGAACATTCAGTACTTC. The chain recombines TRBV11-2 with TRBJ2-4, with 9 bases that match TRBD1. Trimming cost V 5 bases and J 7 bases; bases outside gene matches: 9. Germline CDR1 reads SGHAT; CDR2 reads FQNNGV. The CDR3 extends over 15 amino acids.

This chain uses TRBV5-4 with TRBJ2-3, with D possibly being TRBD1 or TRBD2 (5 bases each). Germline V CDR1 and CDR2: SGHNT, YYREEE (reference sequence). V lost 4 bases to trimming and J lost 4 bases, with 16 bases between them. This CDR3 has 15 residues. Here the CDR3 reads CASSIMGVSPDTQYF. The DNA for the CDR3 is TGTGCCAGCAGCATCATGGGGGTATCCCCAGATACGCAGTATTTT. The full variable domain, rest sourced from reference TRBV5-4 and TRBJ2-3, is ETGVTQSPTHLIKTRGQQVTLRCSSQSGHNTVSWYQQALGQGPQFIFQYYREEENGRGNFPPRFSGLQFPNYSSELNVNALELDDSALYLCASSIMGVSPDTQYFGPGTRLTVL.